The 15 T cell receptor beta chains listed next were all sequenced from one sample in a study of shared clonotypes between healthy human individuals. Sequencing used immunoSEQ multiplex PCR; TCRdb keeps in-frame clones, though not all of them. The sample contains fewer than 650,000 clones, around 77% of which appear only once. The sample comprised PBMCs. These receptor sequences come from a woman aged 35 to 49 in good health. Some clones in this sample may be carry-over from other donors' samples.

This clone was picked up a small number of times. V and J are TRBV18 and TRBJ1-2; D may be TRBD1 (6 bases). Germline lookup yields CDR1 KGHSH and CDR2 LQKENI. With 3 bases removed from V and 2 bases from J, the gap between germline ends came to 10 bases. This CDR3 contains 14 residues. CDR3 protein: CASSPGAGNYGYTF. Here the CDR3 DNA reads TGTGCCAGCTCACCGGGGGCAGGGAACTATGGCTACACCTTC.

V is TRBV19 and J is TRBJ2-1, with a possible D match to TRBD1 (6 bases). This CDR3 is built from 16 residues. Per the germline V gene, CDR1 is LNHDA and CDR2 is SQIVND (reference sequence). V dropped 1 base and J dropped 2 bases, with 12 bases sitting between them. The CDR3 DNA sequence: TGTGCCAGTAGTATAGTCGCGGCAGGGGCCTACAATGAGCAGTTCTTC. Protein: CASSIVAAGAYNEQFF.

This clone was counted at least ten times. The same CDR3 arises from other DNA sequences in this sample as well. The chain carries TRBV27 and TRBJ2-5; no definite D call. The end of the DNA is better explained by TRBJ2-7, so the J call may be wrong. This CDR3 region has 12 residues. In germline, CDR1 is MNHEY, CDR2 SMNVEV (reference sequence). CDR3 sequence (DNA): TGTGCCAGCAGGTCCCCCTCGTACGAGCAGTACTTC. Translated, it gives CASRSPSYEQYF.

This clone turned up a few times. This sequence joins TRBV30 and TRBJ1-1, with unresolved D. The CDR3 has 15 residues. Looked up from germline, CDR1 is GTSNPN and CDR2 is SVGIG (reference sequence). Trimming took off 0 bases at V and 1 base at J, with 12 bases between the two ends. In nucleotides, the CDR3 is TGTGCCTGGAGTGTAAGTTTAAGGCAGAACACTGAAGCTTTCTTT. As protein: CAWSVSLRQNTEAFF.

This rearrangement joins TRBV5-8 to TRBJ2-7; D may correspond to TRBD1 or TRBD2 (5 bases each). Trimming stripped 2 bases from V and 2 bases from J, with 14 bases between. Germline V gene lookup returns CDR1 SGHTS and CDR2 YDEGEE. This CDR3 spans 15 amino acids. As DNA, the CDR3 is TGTGCCAGCAGCTTAGGGGATGACGGGACCTACGAGCAGTACTTC. Protein: CASSLGDDGTYEQYF. The whole variable domain, filled in from reference TRBV5-8 and TRBJ2-7, reads EAGVTQSPTHLIKTRGQQATLRCSPISGHTSVYWYQQALGLGLQFLLWYDEGEERNRGNFPPRFSGRQFPNYSSELNVNALELEDSALYLCASSLGDDGTYEQYFGPGTRLTVT.

The V call is TRBV7-9, the J call TRBJ2-7; 12 nucleotides agree with TRBD2. CDR1 and CDR2 (germline): SEHNR, FQNEAQ (reference sequence). J lost 7 bases, V lost 5 bases, and 15 bases had no gene match. CDR3 length: 17 residues. CDR3 coding DNA: TGTGCCAGCAGCCCTACATTCGAACTAGCGGGAGGATATGAGCAGTACTTC. Protein product: CASSPTFELAGGYEQYF.

V gene TRBV2 combines with J gene TRBJ1-5, with a tentative D call TRBD1 (5 bases). Trimming left V 4 bases short and J 1 base short, with 8 bases between. Looked up from germline, CDR1 is SNHLY and CDR2 is FYNNEI. The CDR3 runs 14 residues. In nucleotides, the CDR3 is TGTGCCAGCAGTGCCGACAGCAGCAATCAGCCCCAGCATTTT. The encoded protein is CASSADSSNQPQHF.

The chain couples TRBV9 to TRBJ2-7; D might be TRBD1 or TRBD2, each matching 6 bases. CDR1 and CDR2 (germline): SGDLS, YYNGEE. The CDR3 runs 15 residues. V was pared by 0 bases and J by 3 bases, with 13 bases between. The CDR3 here is CASSVASGAGYEQYF. CDR3 DNA sequence: TGTGCCAGCAGCGTAGCCTCGGGGGCAGGCTACGAGCAGTACTTC.

Concerning this clone itself: A read error may be the cause here, since a much bigger clone is one base away. The CDR3, as DNA: TGTGCCTGGAGGAGGGGGTTACATGGCTACACCTTC. Its translation: CAWRRGLHGYTF. The rearrangement uses TRBV30 and TRBJ1-2; TRBD1 is a possible D gene (6 bases). V was trimmed by 3 bases and J by 6 bases, leaving 11 bases between them. Germline CDR1 GTSNPN, CDR2 SVGIG (reference sequence). The CDR3 has 12 residues. Supplemented by reference TRBV30 and TRBJ1-2, the full variable domain reads SQTIHQWPATLVQPVGSPLSLECTVEGTSNPNLYWYRQAAGRGLQLLFYSVGIGQISSEVPQNLSASRPQDRQFILSSKKLLLSDSGFYLCAWRRGLHGYTFGSGTRLTVV.

This chain links TRBV19 with TRBJ1-5; no reliable D call. CDR3 length: 14 residues. V dropped 0 bases and J dropped 6 bases, with 9 bases sitting between them. The V gene's germline CDR1 is LNHDA and CDR2 SQIVND (reference sequence). The CDR3 DNA follows: TGTGCCAGTAGTATAGATCGGAGTTTTCAGCCCCAGCATTTT. It translates to CASSIDRSFQPQHF.

The chain links TRBV28 to TRBJ2-3; D is ambiguous. The V and J ends lost 5 bases and 1 base respectively, with 10 bases between them. The germline gives CDR1 MDHEN, CDR2 SYDVKM. This CDR3 contains 14 residues. This CDR3 is CASSPTLGTDTQYF. DNA for the CDR3: TGTGCCAGCAGTCCCACCTTGGGCACAGATACGCAGTATTTT.

V is TRBV7-2 and J is TRBJ1-5; TRBD1 might be the D (5 bases). CDR3 length: 15 amino acids. With 1 base removed from V and 2 bases from J, the gap between germline ends came to 9 bases. From germline, CDR1 is SGHTA and CDR2 FQGNSA. CDR3 region: CASSLGTGGNQPQHF. The CDR3 nucleotides are TGTGCCAGCAGCTTAGGTACAGGAGGCAATCAGCCCCAGCATTTT.

The chain is built from TRBV11-2 and TRBJ2-7; D might be TRBD2 (5 bases). V lost 4 bases and J 2 bases, leaving 12 bases between the germline ends. Germline V lookup: CDR1 SGHAT, CDR2 FQNNGV. The CDR3 extends over 14 amino acids. CDR3 bases: TGTGCCAGCAGCTCCTTGGGAGCCGCCTACGAGCAGTACTTC. As protein: CASSSLGAAYEQYF.

This clone was detected once. This chain joins TRBV14 and TRBJ1-4; D uncertain. CDR3 size: 15 residues. Germline CDR1 reads SGHDN; CDR2 reads FVKESK. V lost 0 bases and J lost 6, with 11 bases in between. CDR3 nucleotide sequence: TGTGCCAGCAGCCAAGAGGGCGACTACTATGAAAAACTGTTTTTT. Its protein is CASSQEGDYYEKLFF.

J is TRBJ2-5 and V is TRBV29-1; D may be TRBD1 (6 bases). There are 15 residues in the CDR3. Trimming removed 4 bases from V and 1 base from J, with 16 bases in between. In germline, CDR1 is SQVTM, CDR2 ANQGSEA. CDR3 sequence (DNA): TGCAGCGTTGCAAGGGACACGAGAGTCCAAGAGACCCAGTACTTC. Encoded protein: CSVARDTRVQETQYF.